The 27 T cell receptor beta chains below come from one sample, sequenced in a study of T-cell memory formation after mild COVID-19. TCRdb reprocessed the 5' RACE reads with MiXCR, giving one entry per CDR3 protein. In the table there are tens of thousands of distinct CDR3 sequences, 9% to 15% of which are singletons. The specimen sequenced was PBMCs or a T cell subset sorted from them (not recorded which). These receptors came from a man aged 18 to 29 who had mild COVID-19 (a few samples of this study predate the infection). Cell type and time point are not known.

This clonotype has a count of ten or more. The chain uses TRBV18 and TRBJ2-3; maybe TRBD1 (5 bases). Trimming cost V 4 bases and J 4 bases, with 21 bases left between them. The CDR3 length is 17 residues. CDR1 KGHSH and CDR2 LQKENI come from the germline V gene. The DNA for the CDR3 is TGTGCCAGCTCACTACAGGCCCCCTCCGGATTCTCAGATACGCAGTATTTT. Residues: CASSLQAPSGFSDTQYF.

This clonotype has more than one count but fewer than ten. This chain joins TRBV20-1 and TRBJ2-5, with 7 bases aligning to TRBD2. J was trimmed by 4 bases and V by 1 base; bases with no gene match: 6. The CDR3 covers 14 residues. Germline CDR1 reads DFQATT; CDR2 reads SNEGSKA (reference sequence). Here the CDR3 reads CSARVGRVTETQYF. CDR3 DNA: TGCAGTGCTAGAGTTGGGAGGGTCACAGAGACCCAGTACTTC.

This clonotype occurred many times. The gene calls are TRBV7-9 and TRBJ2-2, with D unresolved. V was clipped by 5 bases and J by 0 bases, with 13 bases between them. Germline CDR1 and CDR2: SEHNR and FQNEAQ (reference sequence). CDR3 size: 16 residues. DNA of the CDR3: TGTGCCAGCAGCCCTCGCGACGGTGCGAACACCGGGGAGCTGTTTTTT. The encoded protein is CASSPRDGANTGELFF.

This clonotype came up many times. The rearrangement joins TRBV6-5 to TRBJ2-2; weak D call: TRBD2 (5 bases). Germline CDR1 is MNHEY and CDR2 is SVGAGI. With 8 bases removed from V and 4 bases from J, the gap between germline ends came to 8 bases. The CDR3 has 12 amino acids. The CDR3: CASHGVTGELFF. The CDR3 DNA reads TGTGCCAGCCACGGGGTCACCGGGGAGCTGTTTTTT.

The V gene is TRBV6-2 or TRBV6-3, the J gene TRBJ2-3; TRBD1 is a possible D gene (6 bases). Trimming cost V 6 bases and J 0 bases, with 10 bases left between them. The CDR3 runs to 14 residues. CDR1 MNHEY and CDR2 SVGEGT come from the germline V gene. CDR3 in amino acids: CASRITGSTDTQYF. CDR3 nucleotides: TGTGCCAGCAGAATCACAGGGAGCACAGATACGCAGTATTTT.

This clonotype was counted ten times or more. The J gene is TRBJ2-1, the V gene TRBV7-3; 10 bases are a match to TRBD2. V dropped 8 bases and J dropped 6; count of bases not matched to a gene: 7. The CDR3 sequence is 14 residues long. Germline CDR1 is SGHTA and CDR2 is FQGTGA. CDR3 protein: CASGAGLATNEQFF. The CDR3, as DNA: TGTGCCAGCGGCGCGGGACTAGCGACCAATGAGCAGTTCTTC.

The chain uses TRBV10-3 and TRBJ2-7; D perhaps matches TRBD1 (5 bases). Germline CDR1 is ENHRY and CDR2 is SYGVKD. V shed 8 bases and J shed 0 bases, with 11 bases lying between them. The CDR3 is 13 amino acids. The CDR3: CAIGDSLSYEQYV. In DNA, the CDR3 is TGTGCCATCGGAGACAGCCTCTCCTACGAGCAGTACGTC.

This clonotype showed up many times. CDR3 DNA sequence: TGTGCCAGCAGTGTGACTAGCGGGGGACACAATGAGCAGTTCTTC. Translation: CASSVTSGGHNEQFF. The chain couples TRBV2 to TRBJ2-1; 12 bases agree with TRBD2. CDR3 length equals 15 residues. CDR1 and CDR2 from the germline V gene are SNHLY and FYNNEI. V lost 4 bases to trimming and J lost 5 bases; unmatched junction nucleotides: 3. The full variable domain, completed using reference TRBV2 and TRBJ2-1, is EPEVTQTPSHQVTQMGQEVILRCVPISNHLYFYWYRQILGQKVEFLVSFYNNEISEKSEIFDDQFSVERPDGSNFTLKIRSTKLEDSAMYFCASSVTSGGHNEQFFGPGTRLTVL.

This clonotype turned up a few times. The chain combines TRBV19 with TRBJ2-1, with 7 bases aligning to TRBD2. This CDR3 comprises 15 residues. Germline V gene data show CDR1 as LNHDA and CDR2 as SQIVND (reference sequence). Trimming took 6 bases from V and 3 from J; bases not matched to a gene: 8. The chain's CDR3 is CASSPGRSGYNEQFF. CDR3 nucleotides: TGTGCCAGTAGCCCCGGGAGGTCGGGCTACAATGAGCAGTTCTTC.

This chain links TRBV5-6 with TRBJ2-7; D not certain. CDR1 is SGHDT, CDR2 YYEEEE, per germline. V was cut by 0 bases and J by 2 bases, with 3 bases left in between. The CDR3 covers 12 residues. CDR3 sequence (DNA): TGTGCCAGCAGCTTGGGAACCTACGAGCAGTACGTC. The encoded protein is CASSLGTYEQYV.

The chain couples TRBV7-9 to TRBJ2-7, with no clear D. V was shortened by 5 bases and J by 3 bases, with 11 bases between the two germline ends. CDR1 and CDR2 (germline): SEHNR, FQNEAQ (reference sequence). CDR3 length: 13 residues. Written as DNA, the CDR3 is TGTGCCAGCAGCCCCACACCAGGCTACGAGCAGTACTTC. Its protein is CASSPTPGYEQYF.

CDR3 loop: CASSQEGRGYTF. CDR3 nucleotide sequence: TGCGCCAGCAGCCAAGAGGGTAGAGGCTACACCTTC. The chain is built from TRBV4-3 and TRBJ1-2; no reliable D call. Germline-derived CDR1 and CDR2 are LGHNA and YSLEER. The germline V and J ends were trimmed by 0 bases and 8 bases, with 7 bases remaining between them. CDR3 size: 12 residues.

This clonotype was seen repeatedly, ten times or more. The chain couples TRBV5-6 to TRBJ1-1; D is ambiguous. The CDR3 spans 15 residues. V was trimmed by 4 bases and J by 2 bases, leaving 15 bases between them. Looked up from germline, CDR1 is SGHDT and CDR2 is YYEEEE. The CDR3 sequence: CASSLWSGFNTEAFF. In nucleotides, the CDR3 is TGTGCCAGCAGCCTATGGAGCGGATTTAACACTGAAGCTTTCTTT.

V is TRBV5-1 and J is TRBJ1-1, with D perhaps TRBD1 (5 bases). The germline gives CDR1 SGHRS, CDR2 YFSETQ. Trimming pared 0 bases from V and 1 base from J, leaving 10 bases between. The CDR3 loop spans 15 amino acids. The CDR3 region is CASSLAPDTNTEAFF. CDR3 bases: TGCGCCAGCAGCTTGGCCCCGGACACGAACACTGAAGCTTTCTTT.

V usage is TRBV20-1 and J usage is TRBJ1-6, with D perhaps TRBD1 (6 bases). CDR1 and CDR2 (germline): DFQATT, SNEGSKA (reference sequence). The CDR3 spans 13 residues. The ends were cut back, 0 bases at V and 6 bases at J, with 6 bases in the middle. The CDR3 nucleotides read TGCAGTGCTAGAGACAGGGGTAATTCACCCCTCCACTTT. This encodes CSARDRGNSPLHF.

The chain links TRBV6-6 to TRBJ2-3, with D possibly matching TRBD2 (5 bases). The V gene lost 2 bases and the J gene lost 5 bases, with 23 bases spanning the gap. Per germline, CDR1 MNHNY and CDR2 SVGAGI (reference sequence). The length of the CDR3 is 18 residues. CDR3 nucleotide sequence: TGTGCCAGCAGTTACCCCTGGGGTAGCGTGATAGAATTAGATACGCAGTATTTT. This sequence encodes CASSYPWGSVIELDTQYF.

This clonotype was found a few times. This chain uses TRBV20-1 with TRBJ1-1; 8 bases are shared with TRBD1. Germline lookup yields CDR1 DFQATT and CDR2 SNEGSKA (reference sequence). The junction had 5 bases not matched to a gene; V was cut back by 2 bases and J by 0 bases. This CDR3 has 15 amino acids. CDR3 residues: CSARLPTGVNTEAFF. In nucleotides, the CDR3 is TGCAGTGCTAGACTCCCGACAGGGGTGAACACTGAAGCTTTCTTT.

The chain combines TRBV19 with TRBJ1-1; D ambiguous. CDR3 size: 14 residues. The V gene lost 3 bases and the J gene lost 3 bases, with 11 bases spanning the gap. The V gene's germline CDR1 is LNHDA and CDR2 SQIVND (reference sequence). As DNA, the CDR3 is TGTGCCAGTAGTATGTGGGTAGCGGACACTGAAGCTTTCTTT. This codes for CASSMWVADTEAFF.

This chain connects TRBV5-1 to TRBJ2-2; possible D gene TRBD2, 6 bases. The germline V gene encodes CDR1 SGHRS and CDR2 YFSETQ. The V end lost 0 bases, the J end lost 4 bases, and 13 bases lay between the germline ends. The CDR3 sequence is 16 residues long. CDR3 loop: CASSLGWAGPTGELFF. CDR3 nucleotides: TGCGCCAGCAGCTTGGGGTGGGCGGGGCCCACCGGGGAGCTGTTTTTT.

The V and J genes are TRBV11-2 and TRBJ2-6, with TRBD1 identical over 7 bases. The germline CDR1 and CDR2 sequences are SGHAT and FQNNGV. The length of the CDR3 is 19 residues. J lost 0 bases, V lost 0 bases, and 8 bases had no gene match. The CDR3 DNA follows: TGTGCCAGCAGCTTAGATTGGGGACAGCCCCTCTCTGGGGCCAACGTCCTGACTTTC. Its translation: CASSLDWGQPLSGANVLTF.

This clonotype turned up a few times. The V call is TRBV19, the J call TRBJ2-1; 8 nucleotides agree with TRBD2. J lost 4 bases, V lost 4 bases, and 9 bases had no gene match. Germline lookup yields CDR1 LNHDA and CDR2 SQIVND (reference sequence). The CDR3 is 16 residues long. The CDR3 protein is CASSTPRSGGYNEQFF. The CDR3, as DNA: TGTGCCAGTAGTACCCCCCGCAGCGGGGGATACAATGAGCAGTTCTTC.

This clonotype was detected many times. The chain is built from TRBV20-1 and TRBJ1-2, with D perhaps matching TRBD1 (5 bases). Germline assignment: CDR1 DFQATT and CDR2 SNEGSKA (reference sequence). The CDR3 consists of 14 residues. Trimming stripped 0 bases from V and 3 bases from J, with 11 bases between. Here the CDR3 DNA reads TGCAGTGCTAGAGATTACGGCAGGGACTATGGCTACACCTTC. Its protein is CSARDYGRDYGYTF.

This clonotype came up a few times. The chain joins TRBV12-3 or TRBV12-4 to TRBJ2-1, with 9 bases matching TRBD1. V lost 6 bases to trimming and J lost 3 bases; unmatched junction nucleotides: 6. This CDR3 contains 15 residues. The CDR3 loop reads CASSPTDRGYNEQFF. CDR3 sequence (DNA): TGTGCCAGCAGCCCGACGGACAGGGGCTACAATGAGCAGTTCTTC.

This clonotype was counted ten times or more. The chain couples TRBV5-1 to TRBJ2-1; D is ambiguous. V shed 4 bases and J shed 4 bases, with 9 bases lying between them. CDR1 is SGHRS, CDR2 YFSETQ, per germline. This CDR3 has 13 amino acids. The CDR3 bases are TGCGCCAGCAGCCCCAGGACGTACAATGAGCAGTTCTTC. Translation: CASSPRTYNEQFF.

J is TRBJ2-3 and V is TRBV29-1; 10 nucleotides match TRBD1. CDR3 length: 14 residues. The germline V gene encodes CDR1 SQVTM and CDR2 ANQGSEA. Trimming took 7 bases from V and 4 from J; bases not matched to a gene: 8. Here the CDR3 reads CSAGTGVIADTQYF. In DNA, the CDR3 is TGCAGCGCGGGGACAGGGGTTATTGCAGATACGCAGTATTTT.

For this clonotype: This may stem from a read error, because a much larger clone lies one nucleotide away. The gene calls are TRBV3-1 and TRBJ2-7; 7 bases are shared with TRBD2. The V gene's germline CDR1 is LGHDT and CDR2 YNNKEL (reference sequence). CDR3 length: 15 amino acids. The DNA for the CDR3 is TGTGCCGGCAGCCAAGATGGCCGGGGGGCCTACGAGCAGTACTTC. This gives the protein CAGSQDGRGAYEQYF.

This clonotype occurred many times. CDR3 in DNA: TGTGCCAGCAGTTACGGGACTAGCGGGGGTAATGAGCAGTTCTTC. Residues: CASSYGTSGGNEQFF. This chain connects TRBV6-6 to TRBJ2-1, with TRBD2 identical over 14 bases. With 2 bases clipped from V and 7 bases from J, the junction kept 1 base outside the gene matches. CDR3 length: 15 amino acids. Per the germline V gene, CDR1 is MNHNY and CDR2 is SVGAGI (reference sequence).